These 10 T cell receptor beta chains were sequenced from one sample in a study of blood T cell repertoires in COVID-19. The assay was immunoSEQ multiplex PCR, and TCRdb's table has in-frame clones only and misses some. The sample holds roughly 15,000 clones, about 90% seen once. The sample was peripheral blood. The receptors here all came from a human donor in a cohort sampled during active COVID-19.

V is TRBV6-2 or TRBV6-3 and J is TRBJ1-5; a weak D match, TRBD1 (6 bases). The V and J ends lost 4 bases and 5 bases respectively, with 9 bases between them. CDR3 length equals 13 residues. Germline CDR1 MNHEY, CDR2 SVGEGT. CDR3 nucleotide sequence: TGTGCCAGCAGTTCTTACAGGGATCAGCCCCAGCATTTT. Protein sequence: CASSSYRDQPQHF.

The chain uses TRBV2 and TRBJ1-1; the match to TRBD1 covers 8 bases. This CDR3 is 14 amino acids long. V shed 6 bases, J shed 0 bases, and the junction held 3 bases outside the gene matches. The V gene's germline CDR1 is SNHLY and CDR2 FYNNEI. The chain's CDR3 is CASRGTGLNTEAFF. The CDR3 DNA reads TGTGCCAGCAGAGGGACAGGACTGAACACTGAAGCTTTCTTT.

The rearrangement links TRBV7-3 to TRBJ2-3, with 12 bases that match TRBD2. From germline, CDR1 is SGHTA and CDR2 FQGTGA. This CDR3 has 19 amino acids. Trimming took 2 bases from V and 4 from J; bases not matched to a gene: 13. The chain's CDR3 is CASSLLGLAGSPSPDTQYF. The DNA of the CDR3 is TGTGCCAGCAGCTTATTAGGACTAGCGGGGTCCCCTTCCCCAGATACGCAGTATTTT.

The chain combines TRBV6-2 or TRBV6-3 with TRBJ2-7, with 13 bases matching TRBD2. V trimming: 4 bases; J trimming: 5 bases; junction bases outside the gene matches: 5. This CDR3 is 15 amino acids long. Per the germline V gene, CDR1 is MNHEY and CDR2 is SVGEGT. CDR3 sequence (DNA): TGTGCCAGCAGTTGGGGACTAGCGGGGACTCACGAGCAGTACTTC. It yields the protein CASSWGLAGTHEQYF.

The CDR3 region is CASSGGTGVTSGNTIYF. DNA for the CDR3: TGTGCCAGCAGTGGGGGGACAGGGGTGACCTCTGGAAACACCATATATTTT. This chain uses TRBV2 with TRBJ1-3; 10 nucleotides align to TRBD1. The CDR3 consists of 17 residues. V lost 4 bases, J lost 0 bases, and 6 bases stayed unmatched. The V gene's germline CDR1 is SNHLY and CDR2 FYNNEI.

V and J are TRBV19 and TRBJ1-3; D not resolved. Germline V gene sequence: CDR1 LNHDA, CDR2 SQIVND (reference sequence). V lost 3 bases and J 0 bases, leaving 6 bases between the germline ends. The CDR3 has 14 amino acids. The DNA of the CDR3 is TGTGCCAGTAGTATGACTAGCTCTGGAAACACCATATATTTT. This encodes CASSMTSSGNTIYF. Full variable domain (rest looked up from reference TRBV19 and TRBJ1-3): DGGITQSPKYLFRKEGQNVTLSCEQNLNHDAMYWYRQDPGQGLRLIYYSQIVNDFQKGDIAEGYSVSREKKESFPLTVTSAQKNPTAFYLCASSMTSSGNTIYFGEGSWLTVV.

This chain links TRBV29-1 with TRBJ2-2; 7 bases are a match to TRBD2. The germline gives CDR1 SQVTM, CDR2 ANQGSEA. V was clipped by 4 bases and J by 7 bases; unmatched bases: 9. The CDR3 has 14 amino acids. In nucleotides, the CDR3 is TGCAGCGTTGGCGGGGGTAGACACTTCGGGGAGCTGTTTTTT. Translated: CSVGGGRHFGELFF.

J is TRBJ1-4 and V is TRBV5-8; possibly TRBD1 for D (5 bases). The V gene's germline CDR1 is SGHTS and CDR2 YDEGEE. The CDR3 totals 15 residues. The germline V and J ends were trimmed by 7 bases and 0 bases, with 13 bases remaining between them. This CDR3 is CASRGREATNEKLFF. DNA of the CDR3: TGTGCCAGCCGGGGACGGGAGGCAACTAATGAAAAACTGTTTTTT.

The V and J genes are TRBV4-2 and TRBJ2-1; maybe TRBD2 (5 bases). Trimming removed 0 bases from V and 9 bases from J, with 9 bases in between. This CDR3 contains 13 residues. From germline, CDR1 is LGHNA and CDR2 YNFKEQ. The DNA of the CDR3 is TGTGCCAGCAGCCAAGATTCGGGGTTTGAGCAGTTCTTC. Translated: CASSQDSGFEQFF.

The chain recombines TRBV10-3 with TRBJ1-2, with a possible D match to TRBD1 (5 bases). V lost 6 bases to trimming and J lost 7 bases, with 18 bases between them. Germline V gives CDR1 ENHRY, CDR2 SYGVKD. CDR3 length: 14 amino acids. CDR3 DNA: TGTGCCATCAGGGCGTCCTCCGACAGCGCTGGCTACACCTTC. This sequence encodes CAIRASSDSAGYTF.